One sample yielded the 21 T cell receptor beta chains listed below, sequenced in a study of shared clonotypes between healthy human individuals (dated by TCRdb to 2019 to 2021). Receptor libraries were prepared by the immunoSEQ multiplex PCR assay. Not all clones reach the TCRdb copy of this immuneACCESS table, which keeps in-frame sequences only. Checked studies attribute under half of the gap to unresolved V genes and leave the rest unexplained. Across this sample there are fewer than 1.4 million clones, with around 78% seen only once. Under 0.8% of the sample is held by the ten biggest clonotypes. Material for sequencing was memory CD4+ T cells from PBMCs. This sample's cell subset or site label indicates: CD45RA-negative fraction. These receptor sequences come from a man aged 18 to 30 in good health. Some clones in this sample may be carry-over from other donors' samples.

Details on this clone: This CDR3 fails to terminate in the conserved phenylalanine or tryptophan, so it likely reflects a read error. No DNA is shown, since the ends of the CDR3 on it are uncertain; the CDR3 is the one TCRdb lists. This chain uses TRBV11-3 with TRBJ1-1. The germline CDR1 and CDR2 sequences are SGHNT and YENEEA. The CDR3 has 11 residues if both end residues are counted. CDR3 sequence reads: CASSSPWRFSL.

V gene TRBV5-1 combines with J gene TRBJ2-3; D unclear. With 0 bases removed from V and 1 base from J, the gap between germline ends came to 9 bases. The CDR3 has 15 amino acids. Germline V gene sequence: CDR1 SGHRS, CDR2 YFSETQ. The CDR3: CASSLEASRTDTQYF. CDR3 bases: TGCGCCAGCAGCTTGGAGGCCAGCCGCACAGATACGCAGTATTTT.

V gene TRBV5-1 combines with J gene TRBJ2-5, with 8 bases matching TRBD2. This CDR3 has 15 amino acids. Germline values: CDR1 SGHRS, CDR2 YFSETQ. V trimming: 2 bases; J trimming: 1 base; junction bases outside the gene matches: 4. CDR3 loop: CASSFLAGAQETQYF. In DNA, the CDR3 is TGCGCCAGCAGCTTCCTAGCGGGCGCCCAAGAGACCCAGTACTTC.

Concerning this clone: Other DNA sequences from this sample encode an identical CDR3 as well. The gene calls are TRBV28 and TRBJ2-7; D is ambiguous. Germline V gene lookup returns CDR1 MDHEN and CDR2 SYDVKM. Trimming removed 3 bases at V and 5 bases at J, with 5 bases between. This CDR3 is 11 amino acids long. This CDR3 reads CASSLGHEQYF. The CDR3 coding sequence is TGTGCCAGCAGTTTGGGCCACGAGCAGTACTTC.

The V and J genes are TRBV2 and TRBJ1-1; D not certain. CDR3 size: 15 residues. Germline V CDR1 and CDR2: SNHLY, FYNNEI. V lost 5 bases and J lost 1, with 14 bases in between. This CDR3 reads CASSPNLTPNTEAFF. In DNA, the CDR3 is TGTGCCAGCAGTCCTAACTTAACACCGAACACTGAAGCTTTCTTT.

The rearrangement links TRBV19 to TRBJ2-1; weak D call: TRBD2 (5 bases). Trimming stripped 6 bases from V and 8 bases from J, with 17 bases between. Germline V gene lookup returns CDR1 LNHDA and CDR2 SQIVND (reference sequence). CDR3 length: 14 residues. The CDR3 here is CASRTGNPSDEQFF. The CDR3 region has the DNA TGTGCCAGTAGGACGGGGAACCCCTCCGATGAGCAGTTCTTC.

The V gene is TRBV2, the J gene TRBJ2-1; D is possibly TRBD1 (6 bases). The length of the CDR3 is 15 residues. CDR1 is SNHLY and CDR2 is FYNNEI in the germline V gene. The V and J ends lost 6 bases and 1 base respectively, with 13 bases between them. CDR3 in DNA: TGTGCCAGCAGAGGCTTCGGACAGTCCTACAATGAGCAGTTCTTC. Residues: CASRGFGQSYNEQFF.

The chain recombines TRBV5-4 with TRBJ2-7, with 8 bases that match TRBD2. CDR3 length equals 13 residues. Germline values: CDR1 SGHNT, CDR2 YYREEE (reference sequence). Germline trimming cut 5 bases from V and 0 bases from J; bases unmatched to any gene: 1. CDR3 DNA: TGTGCCAGCAGGACTAGCGCCTCCTACGAGCAGTACTTC. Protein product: CASRTSASYEQYF.

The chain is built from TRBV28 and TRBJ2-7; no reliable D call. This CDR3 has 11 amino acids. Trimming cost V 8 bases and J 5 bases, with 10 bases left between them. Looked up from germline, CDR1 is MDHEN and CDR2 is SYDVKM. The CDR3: CASGLGNEQYF. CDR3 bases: TGTGCCAGCGGGTTGGGTAACGAGCAGTACTTC.

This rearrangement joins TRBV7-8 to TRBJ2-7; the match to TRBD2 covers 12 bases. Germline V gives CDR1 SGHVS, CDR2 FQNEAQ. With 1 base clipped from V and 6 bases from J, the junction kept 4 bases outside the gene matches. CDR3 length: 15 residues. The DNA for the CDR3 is TGTGCCAGCAGCTTAGTGCTAGCGGGAGGGGGCGAGCAGTACTTC. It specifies CASSLVLAGGGEQYF.

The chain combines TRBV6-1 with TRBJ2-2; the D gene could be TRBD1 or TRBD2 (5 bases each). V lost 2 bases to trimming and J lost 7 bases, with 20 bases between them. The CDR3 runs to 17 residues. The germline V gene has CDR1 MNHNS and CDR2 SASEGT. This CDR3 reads CASSELPGPPSNGELFF. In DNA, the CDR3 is TGTGCCAGCAGTGAATTACCGGGACCCCCGTCTAACGGGGAGCTGTTTTTT.

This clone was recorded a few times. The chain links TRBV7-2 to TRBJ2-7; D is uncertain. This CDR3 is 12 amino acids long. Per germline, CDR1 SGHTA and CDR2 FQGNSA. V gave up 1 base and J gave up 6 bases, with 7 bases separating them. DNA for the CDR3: TGTGCCAGCAGCTTAGGACGGCGCGAGCAGTACTTC. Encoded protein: CASSLGRREQYF. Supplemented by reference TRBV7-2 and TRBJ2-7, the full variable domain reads GAGVSQSPSNKVTEKGKDVELRCDPISGHTALYWYRQSLGQGLEFLIYFQGNSAPDKSGLPSDRFSAERTGGSVSTLTIQRTQQEDSAVYLCASSLGRREQYFGPGTRLTVT.

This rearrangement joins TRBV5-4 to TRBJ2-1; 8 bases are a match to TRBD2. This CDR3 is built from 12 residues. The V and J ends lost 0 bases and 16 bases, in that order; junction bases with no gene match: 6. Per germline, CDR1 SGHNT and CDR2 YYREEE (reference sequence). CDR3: CASSLGGTSGFF. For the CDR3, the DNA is TGTGCCAGCAGCTTGGGCGGGACTAGTGGTTTCTTC. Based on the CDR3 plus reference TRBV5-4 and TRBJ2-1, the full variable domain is ETGVTQSPTHLIKTRGQQVTLRCSSQSGHNTVSWYQQALGQGPQFIFQYYREEENGRGNFPPRFSGLQFPNYSSELNVNALELDDSALYLCASSLGGTSGFFGPGTRLTVL.

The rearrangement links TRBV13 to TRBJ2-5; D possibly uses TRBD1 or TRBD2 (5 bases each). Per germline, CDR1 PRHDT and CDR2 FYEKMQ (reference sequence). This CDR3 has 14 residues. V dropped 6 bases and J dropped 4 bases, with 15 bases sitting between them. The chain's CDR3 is CASSPPGRLETQYF. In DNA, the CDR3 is TGTGCCAGCAGTCCACCGGGACGACTAGAGACCCAGTACTTC.

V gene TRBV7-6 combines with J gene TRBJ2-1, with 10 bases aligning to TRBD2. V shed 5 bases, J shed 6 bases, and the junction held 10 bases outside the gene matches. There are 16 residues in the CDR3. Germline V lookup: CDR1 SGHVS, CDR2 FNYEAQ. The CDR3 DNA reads TGTGCCAGCAGCCCGGTGCTAGCGGGAGTCACCAATGAGCAGTTCTTC. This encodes CASSPVLAGVTNEQFF.

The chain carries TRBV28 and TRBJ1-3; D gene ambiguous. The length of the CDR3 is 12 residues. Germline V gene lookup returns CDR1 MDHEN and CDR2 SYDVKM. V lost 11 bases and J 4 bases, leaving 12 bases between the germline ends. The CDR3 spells CALTDEGNTIYF. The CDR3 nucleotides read TGTGCCCTAACCGACGAGGGAAACACCATATATTTT.

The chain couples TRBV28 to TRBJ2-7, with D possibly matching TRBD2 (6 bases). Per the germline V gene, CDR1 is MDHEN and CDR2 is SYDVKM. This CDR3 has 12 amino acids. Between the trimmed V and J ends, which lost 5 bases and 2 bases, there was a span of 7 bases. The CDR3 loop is CASSAGTYEQYF. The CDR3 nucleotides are TGTGCCAGCAGTGCGGGAACCTACGAGCAGTACTTC.

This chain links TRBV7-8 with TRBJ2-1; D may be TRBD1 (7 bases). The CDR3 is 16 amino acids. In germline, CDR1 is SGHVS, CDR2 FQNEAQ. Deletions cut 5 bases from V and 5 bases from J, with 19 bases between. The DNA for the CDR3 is TGTGCCAGCAGCCCAACCTGGGCAGGGGGGCACAATGAGCAGTTCTTC. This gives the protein CASSPTWAGGHNEQFF.

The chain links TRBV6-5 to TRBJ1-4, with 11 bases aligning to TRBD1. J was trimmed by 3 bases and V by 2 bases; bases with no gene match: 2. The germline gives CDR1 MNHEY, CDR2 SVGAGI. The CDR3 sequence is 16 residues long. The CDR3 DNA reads TGTGCCAGCAGTTACAGGACAGGGGGCTCTAATGAAAAACTGTTTTTT. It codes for CASSYRTGGSNEKLFF.

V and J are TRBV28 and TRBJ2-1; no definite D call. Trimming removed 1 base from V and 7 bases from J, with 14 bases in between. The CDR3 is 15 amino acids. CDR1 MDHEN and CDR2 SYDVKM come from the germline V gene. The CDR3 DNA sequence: TGTGCCAGCAGTTTATACGGCGGTGGCTGGAATGAGCAGTTCTTC. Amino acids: CASSLYGGGWNEQFF.

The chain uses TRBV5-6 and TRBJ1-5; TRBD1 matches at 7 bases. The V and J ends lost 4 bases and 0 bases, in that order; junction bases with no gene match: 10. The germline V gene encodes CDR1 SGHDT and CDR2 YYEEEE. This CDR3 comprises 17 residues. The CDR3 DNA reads TGTGCCAGCAGCGAGCGTGGGACAGCCTATAGCAATCAGCCCCAGCATTTT. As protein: CASSERGTAYSNQPQHF.